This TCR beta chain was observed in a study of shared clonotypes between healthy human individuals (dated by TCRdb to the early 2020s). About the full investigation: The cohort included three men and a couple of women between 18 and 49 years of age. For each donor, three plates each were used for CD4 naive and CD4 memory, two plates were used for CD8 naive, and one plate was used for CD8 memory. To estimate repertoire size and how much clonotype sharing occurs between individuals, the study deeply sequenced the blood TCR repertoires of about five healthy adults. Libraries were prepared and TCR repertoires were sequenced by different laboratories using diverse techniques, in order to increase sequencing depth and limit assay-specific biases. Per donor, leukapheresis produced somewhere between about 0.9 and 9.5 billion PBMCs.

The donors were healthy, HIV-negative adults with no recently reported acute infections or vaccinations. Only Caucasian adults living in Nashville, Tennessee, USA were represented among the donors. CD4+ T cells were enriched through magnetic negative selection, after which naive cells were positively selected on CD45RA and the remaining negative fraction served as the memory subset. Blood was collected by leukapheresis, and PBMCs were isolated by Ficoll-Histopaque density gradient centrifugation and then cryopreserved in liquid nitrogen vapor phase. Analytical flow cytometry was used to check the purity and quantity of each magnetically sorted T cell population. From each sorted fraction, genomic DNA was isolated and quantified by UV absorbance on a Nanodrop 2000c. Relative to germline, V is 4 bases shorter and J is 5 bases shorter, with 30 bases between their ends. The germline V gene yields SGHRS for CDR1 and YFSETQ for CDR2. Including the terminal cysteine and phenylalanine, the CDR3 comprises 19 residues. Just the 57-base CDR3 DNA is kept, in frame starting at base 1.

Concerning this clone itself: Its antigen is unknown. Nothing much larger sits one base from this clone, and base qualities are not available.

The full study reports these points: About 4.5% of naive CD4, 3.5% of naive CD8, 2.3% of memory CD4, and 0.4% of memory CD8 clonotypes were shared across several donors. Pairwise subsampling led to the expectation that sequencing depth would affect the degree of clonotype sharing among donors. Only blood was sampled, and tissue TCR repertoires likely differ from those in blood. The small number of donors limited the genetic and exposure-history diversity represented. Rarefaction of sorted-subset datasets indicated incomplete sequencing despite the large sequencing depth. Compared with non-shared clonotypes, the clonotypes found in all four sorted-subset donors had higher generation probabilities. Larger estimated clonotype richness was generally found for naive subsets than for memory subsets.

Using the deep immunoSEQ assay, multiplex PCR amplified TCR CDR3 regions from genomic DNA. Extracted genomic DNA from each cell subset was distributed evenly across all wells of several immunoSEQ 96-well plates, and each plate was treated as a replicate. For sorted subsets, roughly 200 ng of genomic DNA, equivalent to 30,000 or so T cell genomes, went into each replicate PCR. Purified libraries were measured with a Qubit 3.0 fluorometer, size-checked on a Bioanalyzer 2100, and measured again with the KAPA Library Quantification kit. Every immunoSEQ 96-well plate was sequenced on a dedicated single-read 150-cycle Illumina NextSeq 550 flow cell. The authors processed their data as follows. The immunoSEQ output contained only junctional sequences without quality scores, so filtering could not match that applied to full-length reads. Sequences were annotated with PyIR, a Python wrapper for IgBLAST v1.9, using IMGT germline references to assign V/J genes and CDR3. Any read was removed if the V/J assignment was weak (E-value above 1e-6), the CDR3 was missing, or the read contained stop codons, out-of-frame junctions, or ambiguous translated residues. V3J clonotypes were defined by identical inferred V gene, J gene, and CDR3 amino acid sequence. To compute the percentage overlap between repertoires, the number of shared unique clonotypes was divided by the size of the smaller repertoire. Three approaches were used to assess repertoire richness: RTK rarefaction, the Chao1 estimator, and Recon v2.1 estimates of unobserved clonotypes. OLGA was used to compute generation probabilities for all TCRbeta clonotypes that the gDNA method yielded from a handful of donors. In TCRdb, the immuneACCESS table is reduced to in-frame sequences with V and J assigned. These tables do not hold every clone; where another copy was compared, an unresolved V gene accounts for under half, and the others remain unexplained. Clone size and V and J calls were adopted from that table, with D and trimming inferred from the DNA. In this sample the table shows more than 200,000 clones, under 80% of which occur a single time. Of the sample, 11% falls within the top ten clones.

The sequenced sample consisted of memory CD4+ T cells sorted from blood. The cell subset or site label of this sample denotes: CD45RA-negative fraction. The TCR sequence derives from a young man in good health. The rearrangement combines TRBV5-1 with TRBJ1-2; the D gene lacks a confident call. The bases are TGCGCCAGCAGCGCGCCTTCGTGGGCAAAAGGGCATGAAAGTTATGGCTACACCTTC. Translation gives CASSAPSWAKGHESYGYTF.